This entry concerns a single T cell receptor (beta chain). Its antigen is not known. Germline V gene lookup returns CDR1 DFQATT and CDR2 SNEGSKA (reference sequence). V was pared by 2 bases and J by 0 bases, with 7 bases between. The CDR3 totals 13 residues. Unique molecular identifiers tagged the TCR beta cDNA libraries. TCRdb ran MiXCR on the PCR reads and lists one entry per CDR3 protein. The sample has roughly 600,000 distinct CDR3 sequences; around 44% are singletons. The data belong to a study of post-analysis software for immune sequencing data. At the level of the study: Relapsing-remitting, secondary progressive and progressive-relapsing multiple sclerosis courses were included.

Study results and limitations: Normalized Chao1 diversity was significantly lower in multiple sclerosis patients than in controls. Four or five TRBV segments (TRBV5-6, TRBV5-1 and TRBV20-1 among them) occurred more frequently in patients than in controls.

This chain uses TRBV20-1 with TRBJ2-5; D unclear. The receptor's source is a girl aged 5 to 17 with multiple sclerosis. Sequenced: blood. The CDR3: CSARRAYQETQYF. CDR3 nucleotide sequence: TGCAGTGCTAGACGCGCGTACCAAGAGACCCAGTACTTC.